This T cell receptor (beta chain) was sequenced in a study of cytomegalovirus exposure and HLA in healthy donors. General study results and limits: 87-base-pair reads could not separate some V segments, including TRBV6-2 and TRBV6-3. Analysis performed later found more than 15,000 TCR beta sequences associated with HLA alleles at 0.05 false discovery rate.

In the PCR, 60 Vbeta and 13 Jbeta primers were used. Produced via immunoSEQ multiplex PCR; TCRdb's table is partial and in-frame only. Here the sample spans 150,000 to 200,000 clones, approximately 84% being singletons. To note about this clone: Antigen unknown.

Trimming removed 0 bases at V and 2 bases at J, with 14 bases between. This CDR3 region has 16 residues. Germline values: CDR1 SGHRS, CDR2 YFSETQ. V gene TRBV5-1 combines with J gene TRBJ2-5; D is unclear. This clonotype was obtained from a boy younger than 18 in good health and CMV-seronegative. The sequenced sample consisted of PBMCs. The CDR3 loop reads CASSLDSILDQETQYF. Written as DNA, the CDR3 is TGCGCCAGCAGCTTGGACTCGATACTTGATCAAGAGACCCAGTACTTC.